This T cell receptor (beta chain) was recorded in a study of graft-versus-host responses after intestinal transplantation. The CDR3 is made up of 16 amino acids. V was shortened by 1 base and J by 4 bases, with 15 bases between the two germline ends. CDR1 is MGHRA and CDR2 is YSYEKL in the germline V gene. Data came from immunoSEQ multiplex PCR; TCRdb stores just in-frame clones and leaves some out. The table includes 73,000 or so clones, 85% to 90% detected once. This clone has a single count. Its antigen is as yet unknown. The clonotype comes from a human donor who was the organ donor for an intestinal transplant. The specimen was unstimulated CD8+ T cells sorted from spleen or lymph node cells, collected before transplant. The V and J genes are TRBV4-1 and TRBJ2-3; D remains ambiguous. For the CDR3, the DNA is TGCGCCAGCAGCCAAGTGGCACCCAGGAACGCAGATACGCAGTATTTT. Protein: CASSQVAPRNADTQYF.